The rows below give T cell receptor beta chains drawn from one sample of a study of cytomegalovirus exposure and HLA in healthy donors. Sequenced by immunoSEQ multiplex PCR; TCRdb stores in-frame clones only, minus some. The sample data list about 92,000 clones. The sequenced sample consisted of PBMCs. The receptors here all came from a man in his fifties in good health and CMV-seropositive. Each CDR3 is given without its conserved first and last residue.

J,V,CDR3
TRBJ1-3,TRBV6-1,ASSVRTDSGNTIY
TRBJ2-5,TRBV19,ASGHSGTQY
TRBJ2-7,TRBV11-3,ASSLALGGRSSYEQY
TRBJ1-2,TRBV18,ASSPSGVYGYT
TRBJ1-1,TRBV4-3,ASSQDGTGYTEAF
TRBJ2-6,TRBV19,ASSRQGFGGANVLT
TRBJ2-1,TRBV4-1,ASSQDGSGPYNEQF
TRBJ2-1,TRBV2,ASSQGGFTYNEQF
TRBJ1-1,TRBV7-6,ASSPWREIRGIEAF
TRBJ1-2,TRBV30,ALALNSNNYGYT
TRBJ2-1,TRBV29-1,SVGTWRQRPGTSGSTVRNEQF
TRBJ2-7,TRBV11-3,ASSPRPGQTTYEQY
TRBJ1-2,TRBV7-9,ASSFPARTGANYGYT
TRBJ2-3,TRBV19,ASARGALGTDTQY
TRBJ2-1,TRBV29-1,SVVAGGTDNEQF
TRBJ2-7,TRBV5-1,ASSPHDRGPYEQY
TRBJ1-3,TRBV19,ASRDRGNGNTIY
TRBJ2-2,TRBV11-3,ASSLRTGANTGELF
TRBJ2-1,TRBV7-7,ASSFGRGIGNEQF
TRBJ2-4,TRBV21-1,ASSNGSSRDIQY
TRBJ2-7,TRBV18,ASSSEGTHEQY
TRBJ2-1,TRBV7-9,ASSLLLGQGWNEQF
TRBJ1-1,TRBV7-6,ASSSMLDNTEAF
TRBJ2-7,TRBV4-2,ASSLRLEAASYEQY
TRBJ1-2,TRBV4-3,ASSQVRGSYGYT
TRBJ1-2,TRBV5-1,ASSSSTANYGYT
TRBJ1-1,TRBV19,ASSIGRPAKNTEAF